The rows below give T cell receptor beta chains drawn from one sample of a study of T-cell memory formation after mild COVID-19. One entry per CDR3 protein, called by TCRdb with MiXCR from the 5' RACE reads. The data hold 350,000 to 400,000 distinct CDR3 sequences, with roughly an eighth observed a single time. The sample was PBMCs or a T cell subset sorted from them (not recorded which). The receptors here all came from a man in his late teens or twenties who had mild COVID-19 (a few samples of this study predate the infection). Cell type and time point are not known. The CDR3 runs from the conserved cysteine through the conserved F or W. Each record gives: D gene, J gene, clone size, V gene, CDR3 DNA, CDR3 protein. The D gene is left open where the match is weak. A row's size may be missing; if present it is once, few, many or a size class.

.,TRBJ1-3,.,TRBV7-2,TGTGCCAGCAGCTTACACAAGAGCTCTGGAAACACCATATATTTT,CASSLHKSSGNTIYF
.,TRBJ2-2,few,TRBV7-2,TGTGCCAGCAGCTTTCGACGGGGACACGATGTGGAGCTGTTTTTT,CASSFRRGHDVELFF
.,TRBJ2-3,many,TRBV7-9,TGTGCCAGCAGGCGGGACCGTACAGATACGCAGTATTTT,CASRRDRTDTQYF
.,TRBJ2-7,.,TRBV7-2,TGTGCCAGCAGCCGAAGACAGGCGAGGGACGAGCAGTACTTC,CASSRRQARDEQYF
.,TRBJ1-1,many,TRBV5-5,TGTGCCAGCAGCTTGGCCTCTGGGTCGGGCACTGAAGCTTTCTTT,CASSLASGSGTEAFF
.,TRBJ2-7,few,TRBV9,TGTGCCAGCAGCCCATCCCATGGGAGCTCCTACGAGCAGTACTTC,CASSPSHGSSYEQYF
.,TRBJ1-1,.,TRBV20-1,TGCAGTGCGGCCCCTAATGGTGGAAACACTGAAGCTTTCTTT,CSAAPNGGNTEAFF
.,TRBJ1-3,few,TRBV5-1,TGCGCCAGCAGCTTCGCGGAGACGGCCTCTGGAAACACCATATATTTT,CASSFAETASGNTIYF
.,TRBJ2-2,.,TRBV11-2,TGTGCCAGCAGCCACGTCATGCGCGGCTCGAACACCGGGGAGCTGTTTTTT,CASSHVMRGSNTGELFF
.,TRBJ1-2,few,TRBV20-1,TGCAGTGCTTCCGACGTCCGGGGTAACTATGGCTACACCTTC,CSASDVRGNYGYTF
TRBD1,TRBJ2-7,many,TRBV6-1,TGTGCCAGCAGTGCAGCGACAGGGTCCGAGCAGTACTTC,CASSAATGSEQYF
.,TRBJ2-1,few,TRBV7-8,TGTGCCAGCGGGGACCACCCCCTGAACAATGAGCAGTTCTTC,CASGDHPLNNEQFF
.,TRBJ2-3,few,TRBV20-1,TGCAGTGCTCTATTTGCAGATACGCAGTATTTT,CSALFADTQYF
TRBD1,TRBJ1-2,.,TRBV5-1,TGCGCCAGCAGAGGACAGGAAGCTAACTATGGCTACACCTTC,CASRGQEANYGYTF
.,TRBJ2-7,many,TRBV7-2,TGTGCCAGCAGCTTATCCCAATACGAGCAGTACTTC,CASSLSQYEQYF
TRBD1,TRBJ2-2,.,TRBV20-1,TGCAGTGCTAAGCTGACAGGGGTCACCGGGGAGCTGTTTTTT,CSAKLTGVTGELFF
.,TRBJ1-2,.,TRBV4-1,TGCGCCAGCAGCCCGCTGGGCGGGCCTGAGGGCTATGGCTACACCTTC,CASSPLGGPEGYGYTF
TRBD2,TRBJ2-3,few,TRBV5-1,TGCGCCAGCAGCTTCCTACTGGGCGGGGGATCCGCAGATACGCAGTATTTT,CASSFLLGGGSADTQYF
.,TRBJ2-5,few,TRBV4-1,TGCGCCAGCAGCCAAGATGGGGGACTTCAAGAGACCCAGTACTTC,CASSQDGGLQETQYF
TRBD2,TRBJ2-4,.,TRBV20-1,TGCAGTGCTATAGCGGGGGGTAGGGACATTCAGTACTTC,CSAIAGGRDIQYF
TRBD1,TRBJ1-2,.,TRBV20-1,TGCAGTGCTAGAGATGGGCAGGGGGCGCATAATGGCTACACCTTC,CSARDGQGAHNGYTF
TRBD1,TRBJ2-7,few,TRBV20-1,TGCAGTGCTACGGACAGGGAACACCCCTACGAGCAGTACTTC,CSATDREHPYEQYF
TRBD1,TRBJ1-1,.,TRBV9,TGTGCCAGCAGCGCCCCGGGACAGGGCCCTCGGAACACTGAAGCTTTCTTT,CASSAPGQGPRNTEAFF
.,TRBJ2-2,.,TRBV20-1,TGCAGTGCTAGACCCCAACTGGCCACCGGGGAGCTGTTTTTT,CSARPQLATGELFF
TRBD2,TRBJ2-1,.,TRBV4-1,TGCGCCAGCCTCTCACTGACTAGCGGGGGGGCGCAGTTCTTC,CASLSLTSGGAQFF
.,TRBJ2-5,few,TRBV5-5,TGTGCCAGCGTGTTCCAAGAGACCCAGTACTTC,CASVFQETQYF
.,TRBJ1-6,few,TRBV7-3,TGTGCCAGCAGCCCCGGACAGTACCGTTCACCCCTCCACTTT,CASSPGQYRSPLHF
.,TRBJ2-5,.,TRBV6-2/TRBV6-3,TGTGCCAGCAGTTACCGGGGTTCGGGACCGGAAGAGACCCAGTACTTC,CASSYRGSGPEETQYF
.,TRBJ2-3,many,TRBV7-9,TGTGCCAGCAGAGATCCGGGAGAGGTGGCAGATACGCAGTATTTT,CASRDPGEVADTQYF
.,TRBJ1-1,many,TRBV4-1,TGCGCCAGCAGCCAAGATGAGGGGATGAACACTGAAGCTTTCTTT,CASSQDEGMNTEAFF
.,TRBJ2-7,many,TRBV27,TGTGCCAGCAGTTGGGGGAAGAGCTCCTACGAGCAGTACTTC,CASSWGKSSYEQYF
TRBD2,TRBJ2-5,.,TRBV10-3,TGTGCCATCAGTGACCCAGCGGGGGGGCCGCGAGAGACCCAGTACTTC,CAISDPAGGPRETQYF
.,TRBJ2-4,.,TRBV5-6,TGTGCCAGCAGCGCGACTTGGACCGGGGTAGCCAAAAACATTCAGTACTTC,CASSATWTGVAKNIQYF
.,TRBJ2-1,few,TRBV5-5,TGTGCCAGCAGTGGGGGGTCCGTAAACTCCTACAATGAGCAGTTCTTC,CASSGGSVNSYNEQFF
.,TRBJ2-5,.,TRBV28,TGTGCCAGCGCGGACAGCCAAGAGACCCAGTACTTC,CASADSQETQYF
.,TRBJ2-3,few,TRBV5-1,TGCGCCAGCAGCTCATACGAACGCACAGATACGCAGTATTTT,CASSSYERTDTQYF
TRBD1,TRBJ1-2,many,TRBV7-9,TGTGCCAGCAGCTTAGTTAGCGACAGGGAATATGGCTACACCTTC,CASSLVSDREYGYTF
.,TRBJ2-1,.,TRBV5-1,TGCGCCAGCAGCTTCGATCATGGGGGGCAACATGAGCAGTTCTTC,CASSFDHGGQHEQFF
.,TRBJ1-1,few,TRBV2,TGTGCCAGCAGTGAAGAGAGGGGCACTGAAGCTTTCTTT,CASSEERGTEAFF
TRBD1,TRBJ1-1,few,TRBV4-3,TGCGCCAGCAACGCCGGGACAGGAAACACTGAAGCTTTCTTT,CASNAGTGNTEAFF
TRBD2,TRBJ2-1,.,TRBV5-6,TGTGCCAGCGGCCCACGCCGAGTGCTAGCGGGGTCAAATGAGCAGTTCTTC,CASGPRRVLAGSNEQFF
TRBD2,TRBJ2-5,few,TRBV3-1,TGTGCCAGCAGCCAAGCCGGACTAGCGGAGACCCAGTACTTC,CASSQAGLAETQYF
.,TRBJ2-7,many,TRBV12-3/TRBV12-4,TGTGCCAGCAGCTGGGACACCATCTACGAGCAGTACTTC,CASSWDTIYEQYF
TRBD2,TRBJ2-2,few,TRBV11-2,TGTGCCAGCAGCGCCCGACTAGCGGGGGGGTTAGCGAACACCGGGGAGCTGTTTTTT,CASSARLAGGLANTGELFF
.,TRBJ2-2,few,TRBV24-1,TGTGCCACCAGTGATTCCCCCCCATACACCGGGGAGCTGTTTTTT,CATSDSPPYTGELFF
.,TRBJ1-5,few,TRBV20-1,TGCAGTGCTAGAGATGTGCAGGGCGATCAGCCCCAGCATTTT,CSARDVQGDQPQHF
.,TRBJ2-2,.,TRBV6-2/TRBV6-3,TGTGCCAGCAGACTGACGAGCACCGGGGAGCTGTTTTTT,CASRLTSTGELFF
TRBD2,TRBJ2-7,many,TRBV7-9,TGTGCCAGCAGCTTACTAGCGGGGGGCTCCTACGAGCAGTACTTC,CASSLLAGGSYEQYF
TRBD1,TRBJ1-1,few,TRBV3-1,TGTGCCAGCAGCCCGACAGGGAGTAATGAAGCTTTCTTT,CASSPTGSNEAFF
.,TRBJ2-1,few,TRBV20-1,TGCAGTGCTCGTGCAGGGGTTTACAATGAGCAGTTCTTC,CSARAGVYNEQFF
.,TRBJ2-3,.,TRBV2,TGTGCCAGCAGCCCAGGGCAAACCACAGATACGCAGTATTTT,CASSPGQTTDTQYF